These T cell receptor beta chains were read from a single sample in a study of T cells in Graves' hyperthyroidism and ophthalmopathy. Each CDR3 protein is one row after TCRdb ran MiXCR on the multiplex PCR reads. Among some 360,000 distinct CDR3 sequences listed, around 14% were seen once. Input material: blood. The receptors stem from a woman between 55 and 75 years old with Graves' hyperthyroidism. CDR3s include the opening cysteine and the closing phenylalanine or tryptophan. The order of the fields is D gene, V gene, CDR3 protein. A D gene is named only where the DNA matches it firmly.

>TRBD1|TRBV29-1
CSARTGTNQPQHF
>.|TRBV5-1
CASGRGQELSTDTQYF
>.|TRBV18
CASSPPVGEQFF
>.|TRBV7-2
CASSLTRGPDTQYF
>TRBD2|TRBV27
CASSLLAGDLGGTDTQYF
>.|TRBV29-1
CSARTAADNYGYTF
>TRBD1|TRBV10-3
CAISEWGQGSEKLFF
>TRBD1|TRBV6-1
CASSEETGVWQPQHF
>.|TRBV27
CASSSRTGTNEKLFF
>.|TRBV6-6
CASSYSPGLDTEAFF
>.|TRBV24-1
CATSTTGQPQHF
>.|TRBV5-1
CASSPDLSETQYF
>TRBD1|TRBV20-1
CSAVRDRGKNIQYF
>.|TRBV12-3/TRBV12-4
CASQRATYEQYF
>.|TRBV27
CASSLIQGSTLGGYTF
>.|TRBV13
CASSFLGESKTQYF